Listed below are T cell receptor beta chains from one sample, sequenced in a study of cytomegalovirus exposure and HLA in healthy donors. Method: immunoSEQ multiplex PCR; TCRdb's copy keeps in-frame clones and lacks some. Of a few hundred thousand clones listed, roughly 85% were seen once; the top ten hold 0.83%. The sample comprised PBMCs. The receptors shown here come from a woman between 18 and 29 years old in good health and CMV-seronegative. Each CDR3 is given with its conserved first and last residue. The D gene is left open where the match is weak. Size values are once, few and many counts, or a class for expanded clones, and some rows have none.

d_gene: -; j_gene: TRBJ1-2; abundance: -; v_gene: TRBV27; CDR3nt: TGTGCCAGCAGTTTGGGGGGTAACTATGGCTACACCTTC; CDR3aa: CASSLGGNYGYTF
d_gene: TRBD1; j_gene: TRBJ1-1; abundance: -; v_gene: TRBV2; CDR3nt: TGTGCCACCCGACAGGGGCCCATGAACACTGAAGCTTTCTTT; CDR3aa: CATRQGPMNTEAFF
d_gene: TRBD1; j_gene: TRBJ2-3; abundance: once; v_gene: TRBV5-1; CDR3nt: TGCGCCAGCAGCTTGGCATACGGGCAGGGGGAAACTGCAGATACGCAGTATTTT; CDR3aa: CASSLAYGQGETADTQYF
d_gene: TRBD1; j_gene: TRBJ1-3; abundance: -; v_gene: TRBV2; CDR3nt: TGTGCCAGCAGTTACAGGGGAAACTCTGGAAACACCATATATTTT; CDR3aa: CASSYRGNSGNTIYF
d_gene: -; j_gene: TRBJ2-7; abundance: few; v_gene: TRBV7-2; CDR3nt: TGTGCCAGCAGCTTAGGGACGGGAGTCCCGTACGAGCAGTACTTC; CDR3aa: CASSLGTGVPYEQYF
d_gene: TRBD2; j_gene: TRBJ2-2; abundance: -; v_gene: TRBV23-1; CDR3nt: TGCGCCAGCAGTCAACCAGGGACTAGCGGCATGAACACCGGGGAGCTGTTTTTT; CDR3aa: CASSQPGTSGMNTGELFF
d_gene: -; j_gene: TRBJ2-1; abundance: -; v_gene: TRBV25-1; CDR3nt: TGTGCCACTGGGGCAGGGTCGCTCTCCTACAATGAGCAGTTCTTC; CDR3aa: CATGAGSLSYNEQFF
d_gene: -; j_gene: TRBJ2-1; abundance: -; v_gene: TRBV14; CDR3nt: TGTGCCAGCAGCCAACTGAACGGGATCGACTACAATGAGCAGTTCTTC; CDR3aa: CASSQLNGIDYNEQFF
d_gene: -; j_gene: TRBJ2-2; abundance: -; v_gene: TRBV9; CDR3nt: TGTGCCAGCAGCGTAGGGGGAGGAACCGGGGAGCTGTTTTTT; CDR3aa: CASSVGGGTGELFF
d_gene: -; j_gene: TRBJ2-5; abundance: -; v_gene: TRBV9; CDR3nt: TGTGCCAGCAGCGTAGCCCTTGAGCTAACCCAGTACTTC; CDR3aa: CASSVALELTQYF
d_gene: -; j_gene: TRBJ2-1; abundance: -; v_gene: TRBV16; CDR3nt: TGTGCCAGCAGCCCCAGCAATGAGCAGTTCTTC; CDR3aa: CASSPSNEQFF
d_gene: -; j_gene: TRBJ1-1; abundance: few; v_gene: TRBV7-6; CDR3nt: TGTGCCAGCAGCTTAGGAAGAGGGTTGAACACTGAAGCTTTCTTT; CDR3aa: CASSLGRGLNTEAFF
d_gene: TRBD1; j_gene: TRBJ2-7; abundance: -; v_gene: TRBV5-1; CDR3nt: TGCGCCAGCAGCCCCCTAGGGACAGCCGCCTACGAGCAGTACTTC; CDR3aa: CASSPLGTAAYEQYF
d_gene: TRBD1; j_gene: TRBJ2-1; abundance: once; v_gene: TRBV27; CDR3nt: TGTGCCAGCAGTTCGGGGACAGGGGCGTACAATGAGCAGTTCTTC; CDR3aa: CASSSGTGAYNEQFF
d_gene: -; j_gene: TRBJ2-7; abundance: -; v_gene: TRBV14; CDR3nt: TGTGCCAGCAGTCCGGAGATTACCTACGAGCAGTACTTC; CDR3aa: CASSPEITYEQYF
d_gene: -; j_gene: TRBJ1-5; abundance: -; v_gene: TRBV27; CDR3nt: TGTGCCAGCAGCCTTAACAGTTATAGCAATCAGCCCCAGCATTTT; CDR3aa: CASSLNSYSNQPQHF
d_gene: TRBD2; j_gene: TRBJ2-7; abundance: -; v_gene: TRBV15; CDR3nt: TGTGCCACCAGCAGAGGTGTGGTGGGAGGGGCCTACGAGCAGTACTTC; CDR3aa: CATSRGVVGGAYEQYF
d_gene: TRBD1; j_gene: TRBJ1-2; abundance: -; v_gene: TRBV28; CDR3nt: TGTGCCAGCAGTCACAGGGGTCTTGGCTACACCTTC; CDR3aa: CASSHRGLGYTF
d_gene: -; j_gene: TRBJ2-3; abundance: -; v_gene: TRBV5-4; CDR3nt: TGTGCCAGCAGCCACCCAAGGGGCAGGCCCACAGATACGCAGTATTTT; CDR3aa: CASSHPRGRPTDTQYF
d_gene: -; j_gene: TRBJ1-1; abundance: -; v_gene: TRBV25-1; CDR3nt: TGTGCCAGCAGTGAGGTTACGAGGGAGGATGGACGCACTGAAGCTTTCTTT; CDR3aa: CASSEVTREDGRTEAFF
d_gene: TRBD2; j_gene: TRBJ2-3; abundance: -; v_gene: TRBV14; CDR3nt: TGTGCCAGCAGCCTGAGACTAGCGGGGACAGATACGCAGTATTTT; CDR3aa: CASSLRLAGTDTQYF
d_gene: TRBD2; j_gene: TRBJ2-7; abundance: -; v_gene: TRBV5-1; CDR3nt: TGCGCCAGCAGCTTTCGGGGACTAGCGGAATCCGCCTACGAGCAGTACTTC; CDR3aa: CASSFRGLAESAYEQYF
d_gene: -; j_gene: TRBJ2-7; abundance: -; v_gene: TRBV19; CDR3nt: TGTGCCAGTTCTACAGGTTCTTCCTACGAGCAGTACTTC; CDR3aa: CASSTGSSYEQYF
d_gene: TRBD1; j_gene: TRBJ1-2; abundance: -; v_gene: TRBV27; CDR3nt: TGTGCCAGCAGTTCTCCGGGACAGGGGGCGTATGGCTACACCTTC; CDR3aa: CASSSPGQGAYGYTF
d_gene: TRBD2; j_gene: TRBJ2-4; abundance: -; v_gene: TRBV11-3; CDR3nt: TGTGCCAGCAGCCCGGGGACTAGCGGGGTACTAAACATTCAGTACTTC; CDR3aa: CASSPGTSGVLNIQYF
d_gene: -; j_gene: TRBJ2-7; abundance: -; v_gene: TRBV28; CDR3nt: TGTGCCAGCAGTTTCTCGGTTCGGGGTAGGAACGAGCAGTACTTC; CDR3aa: CASSFSVRGRNEQYF
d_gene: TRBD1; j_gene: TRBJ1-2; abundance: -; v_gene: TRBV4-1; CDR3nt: TGCGCCAGCAGCCACAACCAACAGGGGGCGCGAGGCTACACCTTC; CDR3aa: CASSHNQQGARGYTF
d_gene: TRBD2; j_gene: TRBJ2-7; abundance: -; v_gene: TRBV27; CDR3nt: TGTGCCAGCAGTACCCGGGACTACATCTACGAGCAGTACTTC; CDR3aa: CASSTRDYIYEQYF
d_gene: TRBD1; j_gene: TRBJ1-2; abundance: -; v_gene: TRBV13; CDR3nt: TGTGCCAGCAGTTTCACAGGGGGCGGGTATGGCTACACCTTC; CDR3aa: CASSFTGGGYGYTF
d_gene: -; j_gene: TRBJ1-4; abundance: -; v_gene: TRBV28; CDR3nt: TGTGCCAGTCTTCAACCGGGGGAAGCTAATGAAAAACTGTTTTTT; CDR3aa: CASLQPGEANEKLFF
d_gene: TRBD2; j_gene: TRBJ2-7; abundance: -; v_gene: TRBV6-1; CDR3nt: TGTGCCAGCAGTGAAGATCCTAGCGGGTCCTCCTACGAGCAGTACTTC; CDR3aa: CASSEDPSGSSYEQYF
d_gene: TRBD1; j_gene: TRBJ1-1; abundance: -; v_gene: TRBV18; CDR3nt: TGTGCCAGCTCTCGACAGGGGCCCGCTGAAGCTTTCTTT; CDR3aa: CASSRQGPAEAFF
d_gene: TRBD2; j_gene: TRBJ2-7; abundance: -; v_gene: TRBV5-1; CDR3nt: TGCGCCAGCAGCCAAGGGACTAGCGGGGGTAACTACGAGCAGTACTTC; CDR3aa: CASSQGTSGGNYEQYF
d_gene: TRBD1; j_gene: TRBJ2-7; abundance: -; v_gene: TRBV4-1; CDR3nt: TGCGCCAGCCGCCAGGGAACAGGGGAGTCCTTCTACGAGCAGTACTTC; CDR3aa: CASRQGTGESFYEQYF
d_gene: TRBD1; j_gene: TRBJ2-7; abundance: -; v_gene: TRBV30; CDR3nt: TGTGCCTGGACAGGGGGAAGGAGCGAGCAGTACTTC; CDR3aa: CAWTGGRSEQYF
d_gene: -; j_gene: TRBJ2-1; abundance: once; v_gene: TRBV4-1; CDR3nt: TGCGCCAGCAGCCAAGATGAAAACCGGAATGAGCAGTTCTTC; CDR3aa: CASSQDENRNEQFF
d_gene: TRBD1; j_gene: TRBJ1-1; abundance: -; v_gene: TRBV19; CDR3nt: TGTGCCAGTATTTTTGGTGGGACAGGGGGCTACACTGAAGCTTTCTTT; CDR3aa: CASIFGGTGGYTEAFF
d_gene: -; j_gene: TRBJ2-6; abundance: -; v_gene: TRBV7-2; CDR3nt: TGTGCCAGCAGCCATGTATCCTTTAGCCCTGGGGCCAACGTCCTGACTTTC; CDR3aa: CASSHVSFSPGANVLTF
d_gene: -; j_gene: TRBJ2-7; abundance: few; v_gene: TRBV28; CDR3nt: TGTGCCAGCAGTTTATTCTCAGGATACCCCTACGAGCAGTACTTC; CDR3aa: CASSLFSGYPYEQYF
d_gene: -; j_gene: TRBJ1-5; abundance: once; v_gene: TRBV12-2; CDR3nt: TGTGCAAGTCGCTTAGAGGGCCAGGGGATGGACAGGGAAAATCAGCCCCAGCATTTT; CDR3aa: CASRLEGQGMDRENQPQHF
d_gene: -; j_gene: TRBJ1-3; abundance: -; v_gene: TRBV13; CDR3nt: TGTGCCAGCAGCCTACGAGGGACACCGCTACGAAACACCATATATTTT; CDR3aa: CASSLRGTPLRNTIYF
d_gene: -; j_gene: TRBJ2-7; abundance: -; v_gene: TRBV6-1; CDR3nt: TGTGCCAGCAGCCCCCTTGGGGGGACCTACGAGCAGTACTTC; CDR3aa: CASSPLGGTYEQYF
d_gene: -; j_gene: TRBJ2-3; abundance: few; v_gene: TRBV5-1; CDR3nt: TGCGCCAGCAGGTCGGTCACTAGCACAGATACGCAGTATTTT; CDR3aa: CASRSVTSTDTQYF
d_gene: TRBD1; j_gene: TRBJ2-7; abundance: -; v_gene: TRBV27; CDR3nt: TGTGCCAGCAGTTTTTCGGGACAGGGCGAGCAGTACTTC; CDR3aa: CASSFSGQGEQYF
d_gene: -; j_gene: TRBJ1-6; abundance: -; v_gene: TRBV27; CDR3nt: TGTGCCACTTCGAGCTCCTATAATTCACCCCTCCACTTT; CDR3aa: CATSSSYNSPLHF